This T cell receptor beta chain came from a study of blood T cell repertoires in COVID-19. Study in general: From T cells, B-cell-depleted T cells, or PBMCs came the material, which was cDNA or gDNA.

Germline V gives CDR1 LNHDA, CDR2 SQIVND (reference sequence). The CDR3 totals 14 residues. Between the trimmed V and J ends, which lost 7 bases and 5 bases, there was a span of 17 bases. Authors' analysis steps: Reference gene primer amplification gave nucleated cell count estimates. Clones were sequenced by immunoSEQ multiplex PCR, and TCRdb holds only the in-frame ones, with some missing. V and J calls and clone size are given by that table; D and trimming were obtained from the DNA. This table has around 58,000 clones, less than 90% appearing once. Sequences were obtained from peripheral blood. V usage is TRBV19 and J usage is TRBJ1-2; D not certain. The receptor comes from a human donor in a cohort sampled during active COVID-19. The CDR3 region has the DNA TGTGCCAGTACCCCTTTTGGCGGGGTTTATGGCTACACCTTC. Its translation is CASTPFGGVYGYTF.